The source of this T cell receptor (beta chain) is a study of blood T cell repertoires in COVID-19. In the study overall: COVID-19 samples collected from the United States, Italy and Spain covered acute and convalescent phases. T cells, B-cell-depleted T cells, or PBMCs provided the cDNA or gDNA that served as material.

The Seattle patients joined while their infection was active and were tracked longitudinally afterward. Study processing details: Estimation of nucleated cell counts was performed using reference gene primer amplification. This table comes from immunoSEQ multiplex PCR, and its TCRdb copy is limited to in-frame clones, with some not included. The DNA gave D and trimming, while V, J and clone size come from that table. Among around 470,000 clones listed, approximately 92% were seen once. CDR3 size: 15 residues. J gave up 2 bases and V 3 bases, and 8 bases lay outside the gene matches. CDR1 and CDR2 from the germline V gene are DFQATT and SNEGSKA (reference sequence).

The chain employs TRBV20-1 and TRBJ2-7, with TRBD1 identical over 9 bases. The receptor was derived from a man aged 18-30 years with COVID-19, enrolled during active disease. The specimen sequenced was peripheral blood. CDR3 nucleotide sequence: TGCAGTGCTAGTCCCGGGACAGGGTCCCCCTACGAGCAGTACTTC. Residues: CSASPGTGSPYEQYF.